This is a list of T cell receptor beta chains from one sample in a study of shared clonotypes between healthy human individuals. The method was immunoSEQ multiplex PCR; TCRdb's version includes in-frame clones alone and lacks a portion of them. The sample yields roughly 1,500,000 clones, less than 99% seen once. Source material: naive CD4+ T cells sorted from blood. The receptor set was obtained from a man aged 25 to 45 in good health. Each CDR3 is given with its conserved first and last residue. A D gene is named only where the DNA matches it firmly. Expanded clones get a size class; other rows say once, few or many, or leave the size out.

j_call,v_call,d_call,cdr3_length,clone_size,cdr3_nt,cdr3_aa
TRBJ1-5,TRBV5-4,NA,13,few,TGTGCCAGCAGCGCCGACAGAAATCAGCCCCAGCATTTT,CASSADRNQPQHF
TRBJ1-1,TRBV20-1,NA,11,NA,TGCAGTGCTCCTGGCGGAGAGGGGGCTTTCTTT,CSAPGGEGAFF
TRBJ1-4,TRBV7-2,NA,14,NA,TGTGCCAGCAGCTTACGGCAGCCTAACGAAAAACTGTTTTTT,CASSLRQPNEKLFF
TRBJ1-5,TRBV7-2,NA,15,NA,TGTGCCAGCAGCTTAGACAGCCTATCTCATCAGCCCCAGCATTTT,CASSLDSLSHQPQHF
TRBJ1-5,TRBV2,NA,12,NA,TGTGCCAGCAGTGTAGTAGGTCAGCCCCAGCATTTT,CASSVVGQPQHF
TRBJ2-1,TRBV14,NA,17,once,TGTGCCAGCAGCCAAGGACTGCGCACGGGACCATACAATGAGCAGTTCTTC,CASSQGLRTGPYNEQFF
TRBJ2-7,TRBV6-6,TRBD2,15,NA,TGTGCCAGCAGTACTAGCGGGGGCGATTCCTACGAGCAGTACTTC,CASSTSGGDSYEQYF
TRBJ2-5,TRBV7-6,NA,14,NA,TGTGCCAGCAGCGCGACTCTAGCAATTGAGACCCAGTACTTC,CASSATLAIETQYF
TRBJ1-2,TRBV25-1,NA,13,NA,TGTGCCAGCAGTGACGACAGGTACTATGGCTACACCTTC,CASSDDRYYGYTF
TRBJ2-5,TRBV10-1,TRBD2,15,NA,TGCGCCAGCAGTGAGTCGAGAAGGGAGGGAGAGACCCAGTACTTC,CASSESRREGETQYF
TRBJ1-5,TRBV7-2,NA,14,NA,TGTGCCAGCAGCTTAGTGACTTTCAATCAGCCCCAGCATTTT,CASSLVTFNQPQHF
TRBJ1-1,TRBV11-3,NA,13,NA,TGTGCCAGCAGCCTCCAGGGTAACACTGAAGCTTTCTTT,CASSLQGNTEAFF
TRBJ2-3,TRBV5-4,NA,15,NA,TGTGCCAGCAGCTTATACGGGGAGGGCACAGATACGCAGTATTTT,CASSLYGEGTDTQYF
TRBJ2-7,TRBV5-4,NA,13,NA,TGTGCCAGCAGCTTGGGACTCTTCTACGAGCAGTACTTC,CASSLGLFYEQYF
TRBJ2-1,TRBV30,TRBD2,15,NA,TGTGCCTGGAGTGTCCCTAGCGGGATATACAATGAGCAGTTCTTC,CAWSVPSGIYNEQFF
TRBJ2-5,TRBV7-2,NA,15,NA,TGTGCCAGCAGCTTAACGTCAGGTGCTGGAGAGACCCAGTACTTC,CASSLTSGAGETQYF
TRBJ2-7,TRBV28,NA,15,NA,TGTGCCAGCTTCTCCCGGGGGTTTACCTCCTACGAGCAGTACTTC,CASFSRGFTSYEQYF
TRBJ2-1,TRBV2,TRBD2,17,NA,TGTGCCAGCAGTGAAATGGGCGGGAGGGCCTGGTACAATGAGCAGTTCTTC,CASSEMGGRAWYNEQFF
TRBJ2-7,TRBV5-1,TRBD1,15,NA,TGCGCCAGCAGCTTGGGAGGGGGCGCTTACTACGAGCAGTACTTC,CASSLGGGAYYEQYF
TRBJ2-1,TRBV7-9,TRBD2,13,once,TGTGCCAGCAGCTTCGGGAGGTACAATGAGCAGTTCTTC,CASSFGRYNEQFF
TRBJ2-7,TRBV15,NA,17,NA,TGTGCCACCAGCAGAGATCAAGGGTTGTCGAGATATTCCGAGCAGTACTTC,CATSRDQGLSRYSEQYF
TRBJ2-2,TRBV7-2,TRBD2,17,NA,TGTGCCAGCAGCTTAGCCGCAGGGCCCGGGGGGACCGGGGAGCTGTTTTTT,CASSLAAGPGGTGELFF
TRBJ2-5,TRBV2,NA,14,NA,TGTGCCAGCAGTGGGGGGACCTATGAAGAGACCCAGTACTTC,CASSGGTYEETQYF
TRBJ2-7,TRBV6-1,NA,14,NA,TGTGCCAGCAGCCCGGGACACATAACCTACGAGCAGTACTTC,CASSPGHITYEQYF
TRBJ2-1,TRBV25-1,TRBD1,17,NA,TGTGCCAGCAGTGACGAGACGGGACAGGGGGCCCACAATGAGCAGTTCTTC,CASSDETGQGAHNEQFF
TRBJ2-3,TRBV5-1,NA,14,once,TGCGCCAGCAGCCCCTTAACTGCTGGAAATACGCAGTATTTT,CASSPLTAGNTQYF
TRBJ2-1,TRBV7-2,TRBD2,15,NA,TGTGCCAGCAGCTTACCGGGACTAGCGCTCAATGAGCAGTTCTTC,CASSLPGLALNEQFF
TRBJ2-5,TRBV5-5,TRBD1,14,NA,TGTGCCAGCAGCCTAGGGACAGGCTGGGAGACCCAGTACTTC,CASSLGTGWETQYF